This entry describes one T cell receptor (beta chain). The antigen is undetermined. This CDR3 region has 16 residues. Germline V gene sequence: CDR1 SGDLS, CDR2 YYNGEE. The ends lost 0 bases at V and 1 base at J; junction bases unmatched: 3. The data belong to a study of cytomegalovirus exposure and HLA in healthy donors. The study's findings and limits: Subsequent analysis showed first-cohort TCR clusters tending to co-occur in 120 validation repertoires.

The data were produced by immunoSEQ multiplex PCR, yet TCRdb's version contains in-frame clones alone and is incomplete. The data show some 140,000 clones, roughly nine tenths seen once. This sequence originates from a young man in good health and CMV-seronegative. The chain employs TRBV9 and TRBJ2-2, with 7 bases that match TRBD1. Sample: PBMCs. The CDR3 region has the DNA TGTGCCAGCAGCGTAGGAGGGGGCCAGAACACCGGGGAGCTGTTTTTT. Protein: CASSVGGGQNTGELFF.